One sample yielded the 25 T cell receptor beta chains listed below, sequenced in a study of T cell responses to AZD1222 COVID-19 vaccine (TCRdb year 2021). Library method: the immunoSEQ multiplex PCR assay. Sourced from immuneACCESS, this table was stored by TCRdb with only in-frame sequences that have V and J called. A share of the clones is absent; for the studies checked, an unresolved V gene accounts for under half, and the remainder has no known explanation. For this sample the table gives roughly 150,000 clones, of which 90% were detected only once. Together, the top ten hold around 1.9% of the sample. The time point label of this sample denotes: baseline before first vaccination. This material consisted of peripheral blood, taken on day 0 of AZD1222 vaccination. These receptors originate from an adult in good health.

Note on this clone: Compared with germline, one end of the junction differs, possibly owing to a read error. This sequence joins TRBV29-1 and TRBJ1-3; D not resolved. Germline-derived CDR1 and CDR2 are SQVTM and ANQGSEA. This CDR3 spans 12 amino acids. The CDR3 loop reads CACTSSGNTIYF. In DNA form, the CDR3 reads TGTGCGTGCACTAGCTCTGGAAACACCATATATTTT.

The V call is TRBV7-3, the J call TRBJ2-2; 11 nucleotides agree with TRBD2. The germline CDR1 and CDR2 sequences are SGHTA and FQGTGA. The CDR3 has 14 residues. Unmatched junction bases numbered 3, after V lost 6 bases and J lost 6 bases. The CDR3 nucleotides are TGTGCCAGCAGAACTAGCGGGAGTTCCGGGGAGCTGTTTTTT. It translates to CASRTSGSSGELFF.

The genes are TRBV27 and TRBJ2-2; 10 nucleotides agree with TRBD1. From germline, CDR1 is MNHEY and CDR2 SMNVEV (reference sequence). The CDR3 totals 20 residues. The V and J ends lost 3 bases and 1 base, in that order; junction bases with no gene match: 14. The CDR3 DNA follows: TGTGCCAGCAGTTTCCTTCGGACAGGGGGGCTAATAGGGAACACCGGGGAGCTGTTTTTT. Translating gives CASSFLRTGGLIGNTGELFF.

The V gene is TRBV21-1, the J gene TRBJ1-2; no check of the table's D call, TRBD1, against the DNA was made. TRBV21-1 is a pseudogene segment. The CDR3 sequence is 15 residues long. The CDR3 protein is CASSKGLRATYGYTF. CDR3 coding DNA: TGTGCCAGCAGCAAAGGACTCAGGGCCACCTATGGCTACACCTTC.

The CDR3 sequence: CASSYQGVVTEAFF. The CDR3 DNA follows: TGTGCCAGCAGCTACCAGGGGGTGGTCACTGAAGCTTTCTTT. The genes are TRBV28 and TRBJ1-1; 7 positions agree with TRBD1. J gave up 4 bases and V 6 bases, and 8 bases lay outside the gene matches. The CDR3 has 14 amino acids. Germline V gene sequence: CDR1 MDHEN, CDR2 SYDVKM. Looking up the rest from reference TRBV28 and TRBJ1-1 gives the full variable domain: DVKVTQSSRYLVKRTGEKVFLECVQDMDHENMFWYRQDPGLGLRLIYFSYDVKMKEKGDIPEGYSVSREKKERFSLILESASTNQTSMYLCASSYQGVVTEAFFGQGTRLTVV.

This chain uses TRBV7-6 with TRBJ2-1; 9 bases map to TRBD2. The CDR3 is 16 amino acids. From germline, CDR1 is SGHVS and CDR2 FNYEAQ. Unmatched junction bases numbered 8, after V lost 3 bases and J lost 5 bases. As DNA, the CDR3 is TGTGCCAGCAGCTTGGGGCTAGCGGGATACAACAATGAGCAGTTCTTC. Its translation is CASSLGLAGYNNEQFF.

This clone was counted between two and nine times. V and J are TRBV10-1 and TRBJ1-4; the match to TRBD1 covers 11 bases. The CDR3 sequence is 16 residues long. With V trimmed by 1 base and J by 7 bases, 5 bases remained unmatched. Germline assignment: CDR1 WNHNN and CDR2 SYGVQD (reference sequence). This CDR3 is CASSEWGQGVIEKLFF. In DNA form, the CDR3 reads TGCGCCAGCAGTGAGTGGGGACAGGGGGTTATTGAAAAACTGTTTTTT.

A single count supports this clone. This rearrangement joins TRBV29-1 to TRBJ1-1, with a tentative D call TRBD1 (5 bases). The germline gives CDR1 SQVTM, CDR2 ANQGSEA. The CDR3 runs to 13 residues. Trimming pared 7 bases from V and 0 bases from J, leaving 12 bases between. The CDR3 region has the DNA TGCAGCGACCGGGGACGGGTGAACACTGAAGCTTTCTTT. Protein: CSDRGRVNTEAFF.

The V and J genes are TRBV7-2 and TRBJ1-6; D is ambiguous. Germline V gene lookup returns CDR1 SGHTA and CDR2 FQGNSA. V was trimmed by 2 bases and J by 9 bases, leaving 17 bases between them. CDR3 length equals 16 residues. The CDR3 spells CASSLNPPRSGSPLHF. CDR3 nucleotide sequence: TGTGCCAGCAGCTTAAACCCTCCAAGGTCGGGTTCACCCCTCCACTTT.

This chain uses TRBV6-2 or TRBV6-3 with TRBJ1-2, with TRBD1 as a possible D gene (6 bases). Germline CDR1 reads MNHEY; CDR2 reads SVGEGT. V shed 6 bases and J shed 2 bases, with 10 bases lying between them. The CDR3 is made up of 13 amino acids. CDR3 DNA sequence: TGTGCCAGCAGCCTGGGACACAACTATGGCTACACCTTC. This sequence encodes CASSLGHNYGYTF.

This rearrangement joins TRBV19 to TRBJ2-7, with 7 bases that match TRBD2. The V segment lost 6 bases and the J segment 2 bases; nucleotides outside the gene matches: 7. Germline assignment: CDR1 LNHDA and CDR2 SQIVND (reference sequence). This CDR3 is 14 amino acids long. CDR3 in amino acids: CASSPVAGAYEQYF. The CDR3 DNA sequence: TGTGCCAGTAGCCCCGTCGCGGGAGCCTACGAGCAGTACTTC. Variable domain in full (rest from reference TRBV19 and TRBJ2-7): DGGITQSPKYLFRKEGQNVTLSCEQNLNHDAMYWYRQDPGQGLRLIYYSQIVNDFQKGDIAEGYSVSREKKESFPLTVTSAQKNPTAFYLCASSPVAGAYEQYFGPGTRLTVT.

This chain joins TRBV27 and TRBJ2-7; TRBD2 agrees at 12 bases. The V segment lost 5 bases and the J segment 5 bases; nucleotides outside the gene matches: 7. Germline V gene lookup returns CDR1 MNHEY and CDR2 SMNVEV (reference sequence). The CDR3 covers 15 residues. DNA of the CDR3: TGTGCCAGCAGTCTCACTAGCGGGAGGTCTAACGAGCAGTACTTC. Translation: CASSLTSGRSNEQYF.

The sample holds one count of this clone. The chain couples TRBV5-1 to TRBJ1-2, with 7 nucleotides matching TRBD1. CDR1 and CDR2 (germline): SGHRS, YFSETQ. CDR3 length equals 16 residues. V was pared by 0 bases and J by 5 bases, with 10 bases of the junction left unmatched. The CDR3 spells CASSLDLGQSSYGYTF. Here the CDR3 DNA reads TGCGCCAGCAGCTTGGACTTGGGACAGTCTTCTTATGGCTACACCTTC.

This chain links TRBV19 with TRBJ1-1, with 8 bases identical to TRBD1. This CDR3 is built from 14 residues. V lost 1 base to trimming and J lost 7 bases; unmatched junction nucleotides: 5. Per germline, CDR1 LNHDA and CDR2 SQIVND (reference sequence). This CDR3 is CASSIGPGGVEAFF. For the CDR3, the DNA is TGTGCCAGTAGTATAGGCCCAGGGGGCGTTGAAGCTTTCTTT.

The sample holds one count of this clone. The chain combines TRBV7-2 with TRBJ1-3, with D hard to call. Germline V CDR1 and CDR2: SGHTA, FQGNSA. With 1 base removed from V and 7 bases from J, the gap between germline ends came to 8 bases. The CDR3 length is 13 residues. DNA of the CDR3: TGTGCCAGCAGCTTAGGGTATGGGAACACCATATATTTT. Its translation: CASSLGYGNTIYF.

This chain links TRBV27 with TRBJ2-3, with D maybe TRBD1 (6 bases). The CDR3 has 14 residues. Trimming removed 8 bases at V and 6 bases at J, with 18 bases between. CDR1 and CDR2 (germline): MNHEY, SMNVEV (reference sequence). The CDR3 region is CASVGTGLLDTQYF. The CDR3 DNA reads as TGTGCCAGCGTGGGAACAGGGCTCTTGGATACGCAGTATTTT.

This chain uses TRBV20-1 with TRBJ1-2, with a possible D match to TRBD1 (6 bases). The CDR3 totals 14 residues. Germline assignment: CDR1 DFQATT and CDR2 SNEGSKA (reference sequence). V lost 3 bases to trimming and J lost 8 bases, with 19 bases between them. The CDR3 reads CSASHRAKGDGYTF. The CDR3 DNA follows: TGCAGTGCTAGTCACAGGGCCAAGGGAGACGGCTACACCTTC.

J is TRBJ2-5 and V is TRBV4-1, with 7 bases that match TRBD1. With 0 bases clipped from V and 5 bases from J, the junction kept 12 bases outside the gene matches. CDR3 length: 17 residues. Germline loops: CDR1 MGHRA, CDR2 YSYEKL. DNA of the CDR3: TGCGCCAGCAGCCAAGATTTTTTCCGACAGGGAAGTGAGACCCAGTACTTC. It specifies CASSQDFFRQGSETQYF.

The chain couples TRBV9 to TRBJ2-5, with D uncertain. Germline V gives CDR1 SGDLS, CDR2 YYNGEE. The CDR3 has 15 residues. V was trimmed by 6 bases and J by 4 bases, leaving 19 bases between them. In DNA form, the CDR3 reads TGTGCCAGCACCCCAGGCGGCGGTAAGGGAGAGACCCAGTACTTC. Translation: CASTPGGGKGETQYF.

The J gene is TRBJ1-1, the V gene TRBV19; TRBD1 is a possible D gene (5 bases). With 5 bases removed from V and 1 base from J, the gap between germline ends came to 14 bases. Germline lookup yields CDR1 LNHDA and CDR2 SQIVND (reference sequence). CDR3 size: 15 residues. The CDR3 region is CASSPLGTANTEAFF. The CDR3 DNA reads TGTGCCAGTAGTCCTCTAGGGACGGCGAACACTGAAGCTTTCTTT.

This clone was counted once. The CDR3: CASRRTSGSGGEQYF. The CDR3 DNA sequence: TGTGCCAGCAGAAGGACTAGCGGGAGCGGCGGGGAGCAGTACTTC. The chain employs TRBV6-5 and TRBJ2-7; 13 bases agree with TRBD2. The CDR3 is 15 residues long. V lost 6 bases and J lost 7; bases outside the gene matches: 9. Per the germline V gene, CDR1 is MNHEY and CDR2 is SVGAGI.

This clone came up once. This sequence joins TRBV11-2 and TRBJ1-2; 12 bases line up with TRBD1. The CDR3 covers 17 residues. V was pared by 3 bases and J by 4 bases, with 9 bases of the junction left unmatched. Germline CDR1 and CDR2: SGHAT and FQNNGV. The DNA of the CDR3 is TGTGCCAGCAGCTTGGGACAGGGGGCCCCTATCGCCTATGGCTACACCTTC. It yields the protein CASSLGQGAPIAYGYTF.

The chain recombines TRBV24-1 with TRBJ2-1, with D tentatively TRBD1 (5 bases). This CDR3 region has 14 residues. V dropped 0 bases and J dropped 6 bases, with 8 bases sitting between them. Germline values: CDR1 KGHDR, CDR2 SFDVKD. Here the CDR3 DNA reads TGTGCCACCAGTGATTTGCAGGGCCCCAATGAGCAGTTCTTC. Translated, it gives CATSDLQGPNEQFF.

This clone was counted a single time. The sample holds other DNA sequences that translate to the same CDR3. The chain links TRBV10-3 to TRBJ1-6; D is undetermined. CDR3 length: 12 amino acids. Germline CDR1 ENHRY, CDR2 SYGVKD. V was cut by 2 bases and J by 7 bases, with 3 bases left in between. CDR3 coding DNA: TGTGCCATCAGTGAGGGGAATTCACCCCTCCACTTT. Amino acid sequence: CAISEGNSPLHF.

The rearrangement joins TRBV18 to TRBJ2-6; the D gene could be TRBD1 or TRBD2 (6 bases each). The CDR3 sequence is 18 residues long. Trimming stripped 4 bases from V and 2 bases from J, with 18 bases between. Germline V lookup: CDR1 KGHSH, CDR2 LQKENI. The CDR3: CASSLHHAGEAGANVLTF. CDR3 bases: TGTGCCAGCTCACTCCATCATGCAGGGGAGGCTGGGGCCAACGTCCTGACTTTC.